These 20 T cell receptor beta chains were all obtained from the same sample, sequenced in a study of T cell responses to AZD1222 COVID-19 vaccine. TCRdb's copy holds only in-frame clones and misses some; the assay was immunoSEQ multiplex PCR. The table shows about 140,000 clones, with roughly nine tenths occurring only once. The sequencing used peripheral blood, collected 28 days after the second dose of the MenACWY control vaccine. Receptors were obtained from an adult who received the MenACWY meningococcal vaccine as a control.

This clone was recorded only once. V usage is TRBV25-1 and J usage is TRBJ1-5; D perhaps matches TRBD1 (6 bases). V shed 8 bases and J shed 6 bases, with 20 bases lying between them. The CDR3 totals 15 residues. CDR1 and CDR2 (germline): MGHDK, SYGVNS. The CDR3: CASRTTGSGGQPQHF. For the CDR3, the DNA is TGTGCCAGCCGAACTACAGGGTCCGGCGGTCAGCCCCAGCATTTT.

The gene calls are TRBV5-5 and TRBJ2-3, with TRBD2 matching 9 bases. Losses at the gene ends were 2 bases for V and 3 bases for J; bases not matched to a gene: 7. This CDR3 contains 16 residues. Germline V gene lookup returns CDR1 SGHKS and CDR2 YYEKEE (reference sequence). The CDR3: CASSFSGTSSTDTQYF. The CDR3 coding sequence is TGTGCCAGCAGCTTCTCCGGGACTAGCTCGACAGATACGCAGTATTTT.

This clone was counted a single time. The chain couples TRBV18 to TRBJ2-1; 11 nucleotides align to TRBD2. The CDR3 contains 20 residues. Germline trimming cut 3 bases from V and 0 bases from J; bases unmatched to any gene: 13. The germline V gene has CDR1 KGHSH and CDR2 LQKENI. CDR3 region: CASSPPGLAVGKSSYNEQFF. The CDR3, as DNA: TGTGCCAGCTCACCTCCGGGACTAGCGGTCGGGAAAAGCTCCTACAATGAGCAGTTCTTC.

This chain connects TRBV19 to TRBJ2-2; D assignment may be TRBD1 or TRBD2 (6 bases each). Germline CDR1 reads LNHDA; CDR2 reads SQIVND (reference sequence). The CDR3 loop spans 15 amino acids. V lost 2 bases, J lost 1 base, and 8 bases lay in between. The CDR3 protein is CASSIRGLNTGELFF. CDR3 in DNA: TGTGCCAGTAGTATACGGGGGCTGAACACCGGGGAGCTGTTTTTT.

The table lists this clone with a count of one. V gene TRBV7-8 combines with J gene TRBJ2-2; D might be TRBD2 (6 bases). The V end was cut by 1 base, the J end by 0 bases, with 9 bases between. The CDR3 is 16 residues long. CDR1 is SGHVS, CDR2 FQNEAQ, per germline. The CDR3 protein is CASSLDGGANTGELFF. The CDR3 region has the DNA TGTGCCAGCAGCTTAGATGGCGGGGCGAACACCGGGGAGCTGTTTTTT.

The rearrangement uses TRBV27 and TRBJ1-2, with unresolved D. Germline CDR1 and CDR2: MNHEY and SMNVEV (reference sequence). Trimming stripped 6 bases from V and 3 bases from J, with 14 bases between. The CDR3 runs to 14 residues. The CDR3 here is CASRRMGDDYGYTF. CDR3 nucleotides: TGTGCCAGCAGGCGGATGGGCGATGACTATGGCTACACCTTC.

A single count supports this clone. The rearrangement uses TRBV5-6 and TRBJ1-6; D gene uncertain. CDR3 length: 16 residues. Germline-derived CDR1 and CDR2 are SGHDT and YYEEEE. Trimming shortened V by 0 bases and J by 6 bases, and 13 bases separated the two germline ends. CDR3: CASSLAWAGLNSPLHF. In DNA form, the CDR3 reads TGTGCCAGCAGCTTGGCCTGGGCAGGTCTTAATTCACCCCTCCACTTT.

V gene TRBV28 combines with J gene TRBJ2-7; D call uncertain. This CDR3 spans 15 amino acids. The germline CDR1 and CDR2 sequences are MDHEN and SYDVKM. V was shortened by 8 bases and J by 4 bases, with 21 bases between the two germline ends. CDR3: CASVAGAPQTYEQYF. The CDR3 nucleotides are TGTGCCAGCGTAGCTGGCGCACCACAAACTTACGAGCAGTACTTC.

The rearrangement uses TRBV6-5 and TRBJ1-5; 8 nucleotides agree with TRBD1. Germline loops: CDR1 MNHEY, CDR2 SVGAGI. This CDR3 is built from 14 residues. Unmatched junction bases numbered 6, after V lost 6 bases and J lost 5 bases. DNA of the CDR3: TGTGCCAGCAGCCAGGGGACAGGTGATCAGCCCCAGCATTTT. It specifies CASSQGTGDQPQHF.

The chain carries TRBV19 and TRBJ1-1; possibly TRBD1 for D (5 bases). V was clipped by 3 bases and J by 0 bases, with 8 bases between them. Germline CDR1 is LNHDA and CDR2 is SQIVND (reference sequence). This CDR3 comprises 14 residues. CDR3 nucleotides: TGTGCCAGTAGTATGAGGGACCTGAACACTGAAGCTTTCTTT. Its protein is CASSMRDLNTEAFF.

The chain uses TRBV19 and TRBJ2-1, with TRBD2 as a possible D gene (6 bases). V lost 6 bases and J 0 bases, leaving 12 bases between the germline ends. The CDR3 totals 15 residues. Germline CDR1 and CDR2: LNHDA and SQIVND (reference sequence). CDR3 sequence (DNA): TGTGCCAGTAGCGGGAGTTTATTCTCCTACAATGAGCAGTTCTTC. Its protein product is CASSGSLFSYNEQFF. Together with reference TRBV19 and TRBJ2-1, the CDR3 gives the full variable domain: DGGITQSPKYLFRKEGQNVTLSCEQNLNHDAMYWYRQDPGQGLRLIYYSQIVNDFQKGDIAEGYSVSREKKESFPLTVTSAQKNPTAFYLCASSGSLFSYNEQFFGPGTRLTVL.

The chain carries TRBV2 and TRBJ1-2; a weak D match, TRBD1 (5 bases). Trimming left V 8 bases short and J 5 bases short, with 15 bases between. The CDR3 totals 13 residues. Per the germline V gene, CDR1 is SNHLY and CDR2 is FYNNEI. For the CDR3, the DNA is TGTGCCAGCCTACCGGACGGGACTTATGGCTACACCTTC. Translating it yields CASLPDGTYGYTF.

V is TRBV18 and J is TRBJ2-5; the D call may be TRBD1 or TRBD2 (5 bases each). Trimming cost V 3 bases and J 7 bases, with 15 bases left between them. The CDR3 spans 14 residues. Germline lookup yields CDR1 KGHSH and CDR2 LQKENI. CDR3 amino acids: CASSPIQGGGTQYF. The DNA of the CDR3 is TGTGCCAGCTCACCGATCCAGGGCGGAGGGACCCAGTACTTC. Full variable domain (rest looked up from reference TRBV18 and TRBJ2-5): NAGVMQNPRHLVRRRGQEARLRCSPMKGHSHVYWYRQLPEEGLKFMVYLQKENIIDESGMPKERFSAEFPKEGPSILRIQQVVRGDSAAYFCASSPIQGGGTQYFGPGTRLLVL.

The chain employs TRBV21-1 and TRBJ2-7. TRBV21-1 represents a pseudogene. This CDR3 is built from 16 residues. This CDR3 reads CASSTPGPRRSYEQYF. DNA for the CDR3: TGTGCCAGCAGCACGCCGGGACCCCGGAGGAGCTACGAGCAGTACTTC.

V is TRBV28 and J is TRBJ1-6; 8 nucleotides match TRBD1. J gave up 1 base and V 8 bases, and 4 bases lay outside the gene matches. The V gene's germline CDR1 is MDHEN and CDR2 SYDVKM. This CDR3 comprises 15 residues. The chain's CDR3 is CASETGGSYNSPLHF. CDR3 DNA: TGTGCCAGCGAAACAGGGGGGTCCTATAATTCACCCCTCCACTTT. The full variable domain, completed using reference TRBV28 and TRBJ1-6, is DVKVTQSSRYLVKRTGEKVFLECVQDMDHENMFWYRQDPGLGLRLIYFSYDVKMKEKGDIPEGYSVSREKKERFSLILESASTNQTSMYLCASETGGSYNSPLHFGNGTRLTVT.

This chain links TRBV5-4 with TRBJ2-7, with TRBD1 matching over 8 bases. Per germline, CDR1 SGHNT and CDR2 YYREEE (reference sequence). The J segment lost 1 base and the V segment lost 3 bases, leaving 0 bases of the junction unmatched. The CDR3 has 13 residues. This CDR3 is CASSWTGSYEQYF. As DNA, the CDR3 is TGTGCCAGCAGCTGGACAGGGTCCTACGAGCAGTACTTC.

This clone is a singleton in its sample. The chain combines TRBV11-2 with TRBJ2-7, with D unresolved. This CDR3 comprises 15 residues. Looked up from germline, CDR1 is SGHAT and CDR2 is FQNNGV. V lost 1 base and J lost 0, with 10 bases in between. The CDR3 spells CASSLVIGASYEQYF. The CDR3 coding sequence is TGTGCCAGCAGCTTAGTAATAGGCGCCTCCTACGAGCAGTACTTC.

CDR3 nucleotides: TGTGCCAGCAGTTACTCGTCGGGGGCTGTAGAGACCCAGTACTTC. Protein product: CASSYSSGAVETQYF. The V call is TRBV6-5, the J call TRBJ2-5; D may match TRBD1 or TRBD2 (6 bases each). CDR3 size: 15 residues. The V gene's germline CDR1 is MNHEY and CDR2 SVGAGI. Trimming pared 0 bases from V and 4 bases from J, leaving 12 bases between.

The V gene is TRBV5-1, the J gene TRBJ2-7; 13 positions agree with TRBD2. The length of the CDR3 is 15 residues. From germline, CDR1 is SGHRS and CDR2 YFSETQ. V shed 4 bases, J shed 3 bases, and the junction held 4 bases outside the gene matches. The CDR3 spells CASSPGTSGIYEQYF. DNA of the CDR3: TGCGCCAGCAGCCCCGGGACTAGCGGGATCTACGAGCAGTACTTC. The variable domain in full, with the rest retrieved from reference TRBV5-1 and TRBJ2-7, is KAGVTQTPRYLIKTRGQQVTLSCSPISGHRSVSWYQQTPGQGLQFLFEYFSETQRNKGNFPGRFSGRQFSNSRSEMNVSTLELGDSALYLCASSPGTSGIYEQYFGPGTRLTVT.

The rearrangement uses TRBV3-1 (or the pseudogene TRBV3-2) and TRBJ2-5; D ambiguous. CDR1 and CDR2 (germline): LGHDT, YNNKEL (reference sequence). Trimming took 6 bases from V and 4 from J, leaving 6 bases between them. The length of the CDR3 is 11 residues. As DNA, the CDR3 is TGTGCCAGCAGACCAGGAGAGACCCAGTACTTC. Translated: CASRPGETQYF.